The T cell receptor beta chain described here comes from a study of cytomegalovirus exposure and HLA in healthy donors. The wider study: A later analysis reported the 120 or so validation repertoires used the same platform as the 500 to 800 first-cohort repertoires.

Study-level results: CMV antigen specificity was confirmed in vitro for three CMV-associated chains. Reportedly, cytomegalovirus status was diagnosed with high sensitivity and specificity.

Worth noting for this clone: Its antigen is not known.

TCRdb's copy holds only in-frame clones and misses some; the assay was immunoSEQ multiplex PCR. The sample carries roughly 52,000 clones, over 75% recorded once. This TCR came from a woman under 40 in good health and CMV-seronegative. Sample: PBMCs.

The CDR3 coding sequence is TGTGCCAGCAGCGAACCGGGACAGCCCTATGGCTACACCTTC. This gives the protein CASSEPGQPYGYTF. The rearrangement joins TRBV9 to TRBJ1-2; TRBD1 aligns across 7 bases. This CDR3 has 14 amino acids. V trimming: 3 bases; J trimming: 4 bases; junction bases outside the gene matches: 6. CDR1 is SGDLS, CDR2 YYNGEE, per germline. Full variable domain (rest looked up from reference TRBV9 and TRBJ1-2): DSGVTQTPKHLITATGQRVTLRCSPRSGDLSVYWYQQSLDQGLQFLIQYYNGEERAKGNILERFSAQQFPDLHSELNLSSLELGDSALYFCASSEPGQPYGYTFGSGTRLTVV.